This T cell receptor beta chain derives from a study of blood T cell repertoires in COVID-19. About the research overall: COVID-19 samples collected from the United States, Italy and Spain covered acute and convalescent phases. T cells, B-cell-depleted T cells, or PBMCs supplied cDNA or gDNA.

Authors' data handling: How many nucleated cells were present was estimated from reference gene primer amplification. Using immunoSEQ multiplex PCR, the repertoire was profiled, and TCRdb retains in-frame clones only, with some absent. Clone size and V and J calls were adopted from that table, with D and trimming inferred from the DNA. The table shows 130,000 or so clones, with 88% occurring only once. From germline, CDR1 is LNHDA and CDR2 SQIVND (reference sequence). CDR3 length: 14 residues. The germline V and J ends were trimmed by 1 base and 6 bases, with 12 bases remaining between them. V usage is TRBV19 and J usage is TRBJ1-2, with D hard to call. This TCR derives from a man aged 45-65 years with acute or convalescent COVID-19. The sequencing sample was made of peripheral blood. CDR3 bases: TGTGCCAGTAGTATAGTATCCGAGGTGCATGGCTACACCTTC. Its translation: CASSIVSEVHGYTF. Supplemented by reference TRBV19 and TRBJ1-2, the full variable domain reads DGGITQSPKYLFRKEGQNVTLSCEQNLNHDAMYWYRQDPGQGLRLIYYSQIVNDFQKGDIAEGYSVSREKKESFPLTVTSAQKNPTAFYLCASSIVSEVHGYTFGSGTRLTVV.